This TCR beta chain was sequenced during a study of T-cell reconstitution after alpha-beta-depleted transplantation in children (dated by TCRdb to about 2016). Notes on the research overall: The study quantitatively tracked T-cell immune reconstitution after TCRalphabeta/CD19-depleted allogeneic hematopoietic cell transplantation in children using TCR repertoire profiling.

The germline V gene (reference sequence) provides CDR1 MNHEY and CDR2 SMNVEV. The CDR3 numbers 14 residues from cysteine through phenylalanine. This entry keeps only the CDR3 DNA: 42 bases, framed from base 1. The junction shows trimming of 0 bases on V and 3 bases on J, and the gene matches do not reach 2 bases of it. Library generation was performed with PCR. The instrument given in TCRdb is Illumina HiSeq 2500. To normalize quantification of the TCRbeta repertoire, the TCR libraries were built with molecular barcoding that relied on unique molecular identifiers. TCRdb trimmed the raw reads at Q25, called clones with MiXCR and kept productive beta chains. A single entry per CDR3 protein holds the most common genes and DNA from its merged rows. The sample includes some 350,000 distinct CDR3 sequences, with 10% observed a single time. The ten top clones hold roughly 2.5% of the sample. As regards this clonotype: Its specific antigen is unknown. Base qualities are not provided; no much larger clone lies one nucleotide away.

The clonotype comes from a human donor who donated a stem cell graft to a child with acute lymphoblastic leukemia. Here the chain combines TRBV27 and TRBJ2-7, with 7 middle bases fitting TRBD1. The sequencing used PBMCs from the stem cell graft donor, collected from the stem cell graft. The CDR3 here reads CASSLSRQGYEQYF. At the DNA level, the sequence is TGTGCCAGCAGTTTATCCCGACAGGGCTACGAGCAGTACTTC.